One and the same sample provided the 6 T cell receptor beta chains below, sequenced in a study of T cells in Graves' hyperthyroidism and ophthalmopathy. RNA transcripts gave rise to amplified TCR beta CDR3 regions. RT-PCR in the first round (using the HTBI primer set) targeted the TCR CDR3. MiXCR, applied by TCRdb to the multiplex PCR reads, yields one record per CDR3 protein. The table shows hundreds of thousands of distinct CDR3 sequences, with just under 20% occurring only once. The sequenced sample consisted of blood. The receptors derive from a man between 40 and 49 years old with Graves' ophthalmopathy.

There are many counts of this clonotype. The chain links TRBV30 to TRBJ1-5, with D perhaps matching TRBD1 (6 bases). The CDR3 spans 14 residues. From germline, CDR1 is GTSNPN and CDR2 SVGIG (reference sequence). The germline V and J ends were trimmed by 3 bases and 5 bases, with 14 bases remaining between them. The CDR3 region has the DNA TGTGCCTGGAGCGAAGACGGGGGGCATCAGCCCCAGCATTTT. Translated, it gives CAWSEDGGHQPQHF.

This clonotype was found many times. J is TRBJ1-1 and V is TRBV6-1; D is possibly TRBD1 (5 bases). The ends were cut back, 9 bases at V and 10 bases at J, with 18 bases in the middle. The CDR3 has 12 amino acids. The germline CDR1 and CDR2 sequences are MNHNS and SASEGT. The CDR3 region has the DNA TGTGCCAGTAAACTAGGGACGCACGCAGCTTTCTTT. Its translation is CASKLGTHAAFF.

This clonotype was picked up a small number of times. This CDR3 reads CASSVAGRANNEQFF. CDR3 nucleotides: TGTGCCAGCAGCGTAGCAGGTAGAGCGAACAATGAGCAGTTCTTC. The V gene is TRBV9, the J gene TRBJ2-1; no definite D call. The germline V gene encodes CDR1 SGDLS and CDR2 YYNGEE. The CDR3 runs to 15 residues. The V end lost 0 bases, the J end lost 5 bases, and 12 bases lay between the germline ends.

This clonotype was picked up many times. CDR3 coding DNA: TGTGCCAGCAGCTCCCGCTGGCGGGAGCTATCTTACGAGCAGTACTTC. Translating it yields CASSSRWRELSYEQYF. This chain uses TRBV7-8 with TRBJ2-7, with TRBD2 matching over 7 bases. CDR3 length equals 16 residues. Germline loops: CDR1 SGHVS, CDR2 FQNEAQ. J gave up 4 bases and V 4 bases, and 13 bases lay outside the gene matches.

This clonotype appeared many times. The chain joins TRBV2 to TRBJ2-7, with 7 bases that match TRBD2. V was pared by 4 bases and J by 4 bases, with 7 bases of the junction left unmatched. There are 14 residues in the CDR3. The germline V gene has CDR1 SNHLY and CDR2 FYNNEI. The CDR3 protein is CASSGDSGGYEQYF. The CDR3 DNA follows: TGTGCCAGCAGTGGGGACTCGGGGGGTTACGAGCAGTACTTC.

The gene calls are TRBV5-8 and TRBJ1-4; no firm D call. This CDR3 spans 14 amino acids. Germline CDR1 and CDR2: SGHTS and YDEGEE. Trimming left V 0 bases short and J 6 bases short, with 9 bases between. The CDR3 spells CASSLASADEKLFF. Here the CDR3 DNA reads TGTGCCAGCAGCTTGGCATCGGCGGATGAAAAACTGTTTTTT.